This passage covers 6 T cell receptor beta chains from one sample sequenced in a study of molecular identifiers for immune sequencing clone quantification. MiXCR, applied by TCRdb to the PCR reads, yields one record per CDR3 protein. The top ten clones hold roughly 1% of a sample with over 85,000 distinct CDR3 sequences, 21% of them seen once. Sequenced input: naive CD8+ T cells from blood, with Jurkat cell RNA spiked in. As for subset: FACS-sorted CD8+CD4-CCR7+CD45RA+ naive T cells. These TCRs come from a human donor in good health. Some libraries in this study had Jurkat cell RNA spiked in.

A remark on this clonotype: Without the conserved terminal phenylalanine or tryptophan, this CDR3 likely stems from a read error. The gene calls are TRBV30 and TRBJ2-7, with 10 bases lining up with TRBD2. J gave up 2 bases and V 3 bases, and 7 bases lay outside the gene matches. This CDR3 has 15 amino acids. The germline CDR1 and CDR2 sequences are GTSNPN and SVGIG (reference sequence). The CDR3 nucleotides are TGTGCCTGGAGGAGGGGACTAGCGAACACCTACGAGCAGTACTCC. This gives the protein CAWRRGLANTYEQYS.

Here the CDR3 DNA reads TGTGCCAGCAGTGCGCCACCCGGGATAAACATCGGAGAGACCCAGTACTTC. Amino acids: CASSAPPGINIGETQYF. The chain couples TRBV6-1 to TRBJ2-5; a weak D match, TRBD2 (5 bases). The V and J ends lost 4 bases and 4 bases respectively, with 22 bases between them. The CDR3 is 17 residues long. Germline V gives CDR1 MNHNS, CDR2 SASEGT.

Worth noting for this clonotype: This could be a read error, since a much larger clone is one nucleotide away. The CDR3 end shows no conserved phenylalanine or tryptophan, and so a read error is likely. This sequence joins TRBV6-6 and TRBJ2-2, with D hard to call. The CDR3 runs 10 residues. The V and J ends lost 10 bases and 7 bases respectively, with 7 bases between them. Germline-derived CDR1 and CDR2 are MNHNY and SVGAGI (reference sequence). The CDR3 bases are TGTGCCACCGTGAGCGGGGAGCTGTTTTTA. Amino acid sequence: CATVSGELFL.

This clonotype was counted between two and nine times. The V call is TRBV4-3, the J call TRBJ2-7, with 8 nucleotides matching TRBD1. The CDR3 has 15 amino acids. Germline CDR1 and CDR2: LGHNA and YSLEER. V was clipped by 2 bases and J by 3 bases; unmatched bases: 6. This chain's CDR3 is CASSQLMDRVYEQYF. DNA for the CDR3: TGCGCCAGCAGCCAACTCATGGACAGGGTCTACGAGCAGTACTTC.

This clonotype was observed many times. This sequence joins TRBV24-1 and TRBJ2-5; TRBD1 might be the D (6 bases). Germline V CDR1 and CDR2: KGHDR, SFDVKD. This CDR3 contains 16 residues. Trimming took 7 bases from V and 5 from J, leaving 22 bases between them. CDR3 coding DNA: TGTGCCACCAGGACGTTGGGCAGGGGTTCACGGGAGACCCAGTACTTC. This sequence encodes CATRTLGRGSRETQYF.

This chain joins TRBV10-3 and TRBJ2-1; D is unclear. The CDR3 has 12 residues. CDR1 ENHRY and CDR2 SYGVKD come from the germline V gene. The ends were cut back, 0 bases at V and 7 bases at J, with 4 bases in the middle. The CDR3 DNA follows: TGTGCCATCAGTGAGTCAGGTAATGAGCAGTTCTTC. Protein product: CAISESGNEQFF.